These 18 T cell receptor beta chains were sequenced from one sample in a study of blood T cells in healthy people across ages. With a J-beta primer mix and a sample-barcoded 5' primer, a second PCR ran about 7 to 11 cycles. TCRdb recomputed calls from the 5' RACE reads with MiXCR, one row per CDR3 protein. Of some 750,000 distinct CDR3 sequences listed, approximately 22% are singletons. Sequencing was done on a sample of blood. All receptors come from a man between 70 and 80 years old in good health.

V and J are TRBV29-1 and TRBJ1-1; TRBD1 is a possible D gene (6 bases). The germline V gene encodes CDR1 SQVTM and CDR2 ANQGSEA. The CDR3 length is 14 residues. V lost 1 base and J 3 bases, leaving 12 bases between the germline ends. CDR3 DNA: TGCAGCGTTGAAGTGTCCGGGGGCTACACTGAAGCTTTCTTT. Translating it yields CSVEVSGGYTEAFF. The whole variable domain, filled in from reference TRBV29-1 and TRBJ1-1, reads SAVISQKPSRDICQRGTSLTIQCQVDSQVTMMFWYRQQPGQSLTLIATANQGSEATYESGFVIDKFPISRPNLTFSTLTVSNMSPEDSSIYLCSVEVSGGYTEAFFGQGTRLTVV.

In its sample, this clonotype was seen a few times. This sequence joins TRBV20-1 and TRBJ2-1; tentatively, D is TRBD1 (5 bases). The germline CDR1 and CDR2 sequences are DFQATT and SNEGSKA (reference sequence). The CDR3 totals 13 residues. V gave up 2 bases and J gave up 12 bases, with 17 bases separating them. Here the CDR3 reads CSARPASLQGQFF. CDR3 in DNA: TGCAGTGCTAGACCTGCGTCTCTGCAGGGGCAGTTCTTC.

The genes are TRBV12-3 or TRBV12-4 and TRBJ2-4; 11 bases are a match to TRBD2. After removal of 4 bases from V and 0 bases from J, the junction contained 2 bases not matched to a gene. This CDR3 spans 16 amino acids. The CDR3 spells CASSSTSGRAKNIQYF. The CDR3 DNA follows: TGTGCCAGCAGTTCTACTAGCGGGAGAGCCAAAAACATTCAGTACTTC.

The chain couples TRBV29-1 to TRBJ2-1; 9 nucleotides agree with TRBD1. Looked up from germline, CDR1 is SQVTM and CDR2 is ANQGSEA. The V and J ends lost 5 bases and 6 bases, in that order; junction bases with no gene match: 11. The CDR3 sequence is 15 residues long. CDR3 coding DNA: TGCAGCGTTACACACTCCGGGACAGGGTTCAATGAGCAGTTCTTC. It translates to CSVTHSGTGFNEQFF.

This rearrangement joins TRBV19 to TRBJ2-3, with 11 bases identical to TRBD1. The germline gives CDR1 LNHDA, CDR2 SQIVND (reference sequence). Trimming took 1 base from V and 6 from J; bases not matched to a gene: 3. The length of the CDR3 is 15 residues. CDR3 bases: TGTGCCAGTAGTATAGGGACAGGGGGCGCGGATACGCAGTATTTT. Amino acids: CASSIGTGGADTQYF.

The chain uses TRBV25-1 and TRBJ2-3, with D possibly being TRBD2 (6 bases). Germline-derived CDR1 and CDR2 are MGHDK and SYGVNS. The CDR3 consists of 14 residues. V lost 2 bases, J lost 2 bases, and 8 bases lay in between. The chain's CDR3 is CASSEGGTTDTQYF. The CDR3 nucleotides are TGTGCCAGCAGTGAAGGAGGGACCACAGATACGCAGTATTTT.

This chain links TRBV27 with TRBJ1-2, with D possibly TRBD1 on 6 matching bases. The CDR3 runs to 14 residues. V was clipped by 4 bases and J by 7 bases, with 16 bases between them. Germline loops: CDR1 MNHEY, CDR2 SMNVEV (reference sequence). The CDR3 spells CASSSSWGARGYTF. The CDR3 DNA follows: TGTGCCAGCAGTTCCTCGTGGGGGGCTCGTGGCTACACCTTC.

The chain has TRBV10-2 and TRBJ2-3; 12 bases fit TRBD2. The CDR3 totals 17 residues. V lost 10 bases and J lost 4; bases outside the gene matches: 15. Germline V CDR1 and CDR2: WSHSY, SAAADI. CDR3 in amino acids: CAISSDWASGGADTQYF. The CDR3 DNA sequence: TGCGCCATCAGCAGTGATTGGGCTAGCGGGGGGGCAGATACGCAGTATTTT.

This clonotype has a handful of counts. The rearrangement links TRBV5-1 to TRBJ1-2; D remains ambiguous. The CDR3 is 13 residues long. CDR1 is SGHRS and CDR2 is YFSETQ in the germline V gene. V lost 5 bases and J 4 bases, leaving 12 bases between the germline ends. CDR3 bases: TGCGCCAGCAGACTTTCCGATTCCTATGGCTACACCTTC. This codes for CASRLSDSYGYTF.

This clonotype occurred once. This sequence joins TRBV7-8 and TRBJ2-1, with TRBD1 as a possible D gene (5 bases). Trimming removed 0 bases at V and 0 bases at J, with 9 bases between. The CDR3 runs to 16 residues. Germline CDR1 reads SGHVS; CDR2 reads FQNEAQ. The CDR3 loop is CASSLAPGISYNEQFF. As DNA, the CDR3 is TGTGCCAGCAGCTTAGCCCCAGGGATCTCCTACAATGAGCAGTTCTTC. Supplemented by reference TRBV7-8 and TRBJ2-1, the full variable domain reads GAGVSQSPRYKVAKRGQDVALRCDPISGHVSLFWYQQALGQGPEFLTYFQNEAQLDKSGLPSDRFFAERPEGSVSTLKIQRTQQEDSAVYLCASSLAPGISYNEQFFGPGTRLTVL.

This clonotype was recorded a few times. CDR3 sequence: CASSLGLAGPSSYNEQFF. CDR3 coding DNA: TGTGCCAGCAGCTTAGGACTAGCGGGTCCTAGCTCCTACAATGAGCAGTTCTTC. This chain uses TRBV11-2 with TRBJ2-1; 10 nucleotides agree with TRBD2. There are 18 residues in the CDR3. V trimming: 1 base; J trimming: 0 bases; junction bases outside the gene matches: 6. Germline lookup yields CDR1 SGHAT and CDR2 FQNNGV.

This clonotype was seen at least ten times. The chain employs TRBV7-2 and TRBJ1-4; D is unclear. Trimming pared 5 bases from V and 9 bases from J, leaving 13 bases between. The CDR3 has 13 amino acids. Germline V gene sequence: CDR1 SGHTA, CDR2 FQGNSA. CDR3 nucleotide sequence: TGTGCCAGCAGCCTCGTGGGCGATAAAAAACTGTTTTTT. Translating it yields CASSLVGDKKLFF.

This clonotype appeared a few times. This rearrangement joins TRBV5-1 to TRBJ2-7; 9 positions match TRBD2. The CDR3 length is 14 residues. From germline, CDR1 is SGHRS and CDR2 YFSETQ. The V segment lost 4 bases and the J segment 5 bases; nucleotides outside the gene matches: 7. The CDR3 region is CASSPAGLADEQYV. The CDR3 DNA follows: TGCGCCAGCAGCCCCGCGGGACTAGCAGACGAGCAGTACGTC.

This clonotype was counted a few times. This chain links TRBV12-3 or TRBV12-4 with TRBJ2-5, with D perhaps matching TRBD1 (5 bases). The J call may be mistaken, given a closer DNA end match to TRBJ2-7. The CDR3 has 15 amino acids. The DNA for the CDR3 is TGTGCCAGCAGTTTGGGGCAGGGCCCTTTCTACGAGCAGTACTTC. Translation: CASSLGQGPFYEQYF.

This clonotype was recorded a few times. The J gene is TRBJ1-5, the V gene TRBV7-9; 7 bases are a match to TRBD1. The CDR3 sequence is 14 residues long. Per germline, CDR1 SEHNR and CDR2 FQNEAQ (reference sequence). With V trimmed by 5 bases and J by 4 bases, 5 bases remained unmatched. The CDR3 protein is CASSTGTVNQPQHF. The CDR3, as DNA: TGTGCCAGCAGCACCGGGACAGTTAATCAGCCCCAGCATTTT.

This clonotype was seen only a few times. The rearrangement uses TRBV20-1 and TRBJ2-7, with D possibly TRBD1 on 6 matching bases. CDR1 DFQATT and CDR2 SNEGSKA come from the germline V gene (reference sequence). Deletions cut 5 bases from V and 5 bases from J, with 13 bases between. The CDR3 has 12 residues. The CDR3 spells CSAAGVFDEQYF. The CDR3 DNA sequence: TGCAGTGCTGCAGGGGTTTTTGACGAGCAGTACTTC.

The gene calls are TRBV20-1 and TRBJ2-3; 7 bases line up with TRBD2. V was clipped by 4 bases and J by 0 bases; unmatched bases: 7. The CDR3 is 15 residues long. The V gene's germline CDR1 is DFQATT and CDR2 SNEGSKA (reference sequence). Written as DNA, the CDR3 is TGCAGTGCTATCAAAGCGGGGCCTAGCACAGATACGCAGTATTTT. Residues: CSAIKAGPSTDTQYF.

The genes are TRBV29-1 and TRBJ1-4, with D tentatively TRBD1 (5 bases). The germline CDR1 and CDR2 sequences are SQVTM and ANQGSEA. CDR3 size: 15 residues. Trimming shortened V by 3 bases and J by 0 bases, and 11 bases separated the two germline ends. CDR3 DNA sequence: TGCAGCGTTGAGCCACGGGACGCAACTAATGAAAAACTGTTTTTT. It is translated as CSVEPRDATNEKLFF.